One sample yielded the 19 T cell receptor beta chains listed below, sequenced in a study of beta chain features in type 1 diabetes. The study reverse transcribed the entire isolated RNA, so it sequenced expressed TCRB transcripts. Assay used: immunoSEQ multiplex PCR; TCRdb lists only in-frame clones, some missing. The data show 860,000 or so clones, roughly a sixth seen once. Sequenced material: naive CD4+ T cells from blood. The receptors stem from a woman aged 18-29 years in good health.

The rearrangement links TRBV7-2 to TRBJ2-3; D is ambiguous. The CDR3 has 14 amino acids. In germline, CDR1 is SGHTA, CDR2 FQGNSA. Trimming shortened V by 3 bases and J by 2 bases, and 9 bases separated the two germline ends. The CDR3 region is CASSFSFNTDTQYF. CDR3 bases: TGTGCCAGCAGCTTTTCCTTCAACACAGATACGCAGTATTTT.

This clone was detected a few times. This chain connects TRBV27 to TRBJ2-7, with D possibly matching TRBD2 (6 bases). V was pared by 3 bases and J by 1 base, with 10 bases between. The CDR3 spans 14 residues. Germline loops: CDR1 MNHEY, CDR2 SMNVEV (reference sequence). CDR3 residues: CASSFPSESYEQYF. The CDR3 nucleotides are TGTGCCAGCAGTTTTCCTAGCGAATCCTACGAGCAGTACTTC.

The rearrangement uses TRBV11-2 and TRBJ2-1, with TRBD2 matching 12 bases. Per germline, CDR1 SGHAT and CDR2 FQNNGV. V gave up 1 base and J gave up 6 bases; unmatched junction bases: 10. The CDR3 is 18 amino acids. CDR3 region: CASSLVGLAGGNGNEQFF. The DNA for the CDR3 is TGTGCCAGCAGCTTAGTAGGGCTAGCGGGAGGGAACGGCAATGAGCAGTTCTTC.

V and J are TRBV7-9 and TRBJ2-3; D is perhaps TRBD1 (5 bases). The CDR3 covers 14 residues. V was pared by 8 bases and J by 0 bases, with 12 bases between. CDR1 is SEHNR, CDR2 FQNEAQ, per germline (reference sequence). CDR3 residues: CASQNRPSTDTQYF. Written as DNA, the CDR3 is TGTGCCAGCCAGAACAGGCCTAGCACAGATACGCAGTATTTT.

CDR3 region: CASSEGIGLGAKNIQYF. In DNA, the CDR3 is TGTGCCAGCAGTGAAGGAATCGGCCTGGGGGCCAAAAACATTCAGTACTTC. The chain is built from TRBV6-1 and TRBJ2-4; D gene unclear. CDR3 length equals 17 residues. V was clipped by 1 base and J by 1 base, with 14 bases between them. CDR1 and CDR2 from the germline V gene are MNHNS and SASEGT.

This clone was detected a few times. The gene calls are TRBV10-1 and TRBJ2-1; D gene unclear. The V and J ends lost 4 bases and 5 bases respectively, with 9 bases between them. This CDR3 is built from 13 residues. Germline V gene sequence: CDR1 WNHNN, CDR2 SYGVQD (reference sequence). The CDR3 here is CASSAGQDNEQFF. CDR3 bases: TGCGCCAGCAGTGCCGGGCAAGACAATGAGCAGTTCTTC.

The gene calls are TRBV10-3 and TRBJ1-5; D is undetermined. The CDR3 length is 14 residues. Between the trimmed V and J ends, which lost 3 bases and 5 bases, there was a span of 11 bases. Germline V gene lookup returns CDR1 ENHRY and CDR2 SYGVKD. The CDR3 protein is CAISDKSADQPQHF. CDR3 nucleotides: TGTGCCATCAGTGATAAGTCCGCCGATCAGCCCCAGCATTTT.

This clone has only a few counts. This chain connects TRBV5-6 to TRBJ1-5; tentatively, D is TRBD1 (6 bases). The ends were cut back, 0 bases at V and 4 bases at J, with 11 bases in the middle. The CDR3 totals 15 residues. Germline V gene data show CDR1 as SGHDT and CDR2 as YYEEEE. Here the CDR3 DNA reads TGTGCCAGCAGCTTGGGGGGGCGTCCAAATCAGCCCCAGCATTTT. As protein: CASSLGGRPNQPQHF.

This clone was seen a handful of times. The chain carries TRBV18 and TRBJ2-7, with 9 bases fitting TRBD1. J was trimmed by 5 bases and V by 2 bases; bases with no gene match: 7. There are 15 residues in the CDR3. Per the germline V gene, CDR1 is KGHSH and CDR2 is LQKENI. CDR3 nucleotides: TGTGCCAGCTCACCAGCCGGGACAGGGAACCACGAGCAGTACTTC. Translated, it gives CASSPAGTGNHEQYF. Full variable domain (remainder filled in from reference TRBV18 and TRBJ2-7): NAGVMQNPRHLVRRRGQEARLRCSPMKGHSHVYWYRQLPEEGLKFMVYLQKENIIDESGMPKERFSAEFPKEGPSILRIQQVVRGDSAAYFCASSPAGTGNHEQYFGPGTRLTVT.

The gene calls are TRBV4-2 and TRBJ2-2, with 12 bases lining up with TRBD2. V dropped 2 bases and J dropped 3; count of bases not matched to a gene: 13. Germline CDR1 LGHNA, CDR2 YNFKEQ. The CDR3 extends over 20 amino acids. In nucleotides, the CDR3 is TGTGCCAGCAGCCAAATAAGGAGGCTAGCGGGAGGGTGGTACACCGGGGAGCTGTTTTTT. Translated, it gives CASSQIRRLAGGWYTGELFF.

J is TRBJ1-2 and V is TRBV18, with TRBD1 matching 8 bases. CDR3 size: 16 residues. J was trimmed by 4 bases and V by 3 bases; bases with no gene match: 10. Germline CDR1 KGHSH, CDR2 LQKENI. Here the CDR3 reads CASSPTPRDRGYGYTF. CDR3 DNA: TGTGCCAGCTCACCCACCCCCAGAGACAGGGGCTATGGCTACACCTTC.

This chain connects TRBV7-3 to TRBJ2-3; 10 positions match TRBD2. The germline V gene has CDR1 SGHTA and CDR2 FQGTGA. This CDR3 contains 13 residues. The trim removed 6 bases at V and 5 bases at J, leaving 2 bases unmatched. The CDR3 nucleotides read TGTGCCAGCAGGCTAGCGGGAGAAGATACGCAGTATTTT. Its translation: CASRLAGEDTQYF. Filled out from reference TRBV7-3 and TRBJ2-3, the complete variable domain reads GAGVSQTPSNKVTEKGKYVELRCDPISGHTALYWYRQSLGQGPEFLIYFQGTGAADDSGLPNDRFFAVRPEGSVSTLKIQRTERGDSAVYLCASRLAGEDTQYFGPGTRLTVL.

This chain links TRBV4-3 with TRBJ1-2; D unresolved. The germline V and J ends were trimmed by 0 bases and 3 bases, with 17 bases remaining between them. Germline V gives CDR1 LGHNA, CDR2 YSLEER. This CDR3 contains 17 residues. The CDR3 loop reads CASSQEGPEVRHYGYTF. CDR3 sequence (DNA): TGCGCCAGCAGCCAAGAAGGGCCAGAGGTGCGTCACTATGGCTACACCTTC.

This clone occurred a few times. At the DNA level, this CDR3 is encoded by other sequences in the same sample as well. The chain is built from TRBV7-9 and TRBJ1-1; no clear D gene. The CDR3 covers 11 residues. Germline-derived CDR1 and CDR2 are SEHNR and FQNEAQ (reference sequence). Between the trimmed V and J ends, which lost 1 base and 5 bases, there was a span of 2 bases. CDR3 protein: CASSLGTEAFF. CDR3 nucleotides: TGTGCCAGCAGCTTAGGTACTGAAGCTTTCTTT.

The chain couples TRBV29-1 to TRBJ2-5; 14 bases map to TRBD2. J was trimmed by 4 bases and V by 4 bases; bases with no gene match: 2. Looked up from germline, CDR1 is SQVTM and CDR2 is ANQGSEA. The CDR3 covers 14 residues. CDR3 sequence (DNA): TGCAGCGTTGCAGGACTAGCGGGAGGAGAGACCCAGTACTTC. It yields the protein CSVAGLAGGETQYF.

This clone has a handful of counts. The J gene is TRBJ2-1, the V gene TRBV20-1; D unresolved. This CDR3 is built from 11 residues. Deletions cut 1 base from V and 9 bases from J, with 7 bases between. Germline V gene sequence: CDR1 DFQATT, CDR2 SNEGSKA (reference sequence). The CDR3 nucleotides read TGCAGTGCTAGAGTAGTCCTTGAGCAGTTCTTC. Protein sequence: CSARVVLEQFF.

A single count supports this clone. The CDR3 here is CASSPPPRTVTSPIRYGYTF. In DNA form, the CDR3 reads TGTGCCAGCAGTCCCCCCCCCAGGACGGTGACTAGTCCCATTAGGTATGGCTACACCTTC. The chain has TRBV28 and TRBJ1-2; D not certain. V gave up 5 bases and J gave up 5 bases, with 33 bases separating them. The CDR3 consists of 20 residues. Germline-derived CDR1 and CDR2 are MDHEN and SYDVKM.

The chain has TRBV6-6 and TRBJ2-3; 8 positions agree with TRBD2. The trim removed 5 bases at V and 4 bases at J, leaving 5 bases unmatched. Per germline, CDR1 MNHNY and CDR2 SVGAGI (reference sequence). There are 14 residues in the CDR3. CDR3 DNA: TGTGCCAGCAGTGGGACTAGATACGCAGATACGCAGTATTTT. Translating it yields CASSGTRYADTQYF.

The rearrangement joins TRBV5-4 to TRBJ2-2; tentative D call: TRBD2 (7 bases). Germline V gives CDR1 SGHNT, CDR2 YYREEE (reference sequence). The CDR3 is 18 amino acids. The V end lost 4 bases, the J end lost 1 base, and 20 bases lay between the germline ends. Here the CDR3 DNA reads TGTGCCAGCAGCCCCGCGGGGGCGGCAGCTGTGAACACCGGGGAGCTGTTTTTT. This gives the protein CASSPAGAAAVNTGELFF.